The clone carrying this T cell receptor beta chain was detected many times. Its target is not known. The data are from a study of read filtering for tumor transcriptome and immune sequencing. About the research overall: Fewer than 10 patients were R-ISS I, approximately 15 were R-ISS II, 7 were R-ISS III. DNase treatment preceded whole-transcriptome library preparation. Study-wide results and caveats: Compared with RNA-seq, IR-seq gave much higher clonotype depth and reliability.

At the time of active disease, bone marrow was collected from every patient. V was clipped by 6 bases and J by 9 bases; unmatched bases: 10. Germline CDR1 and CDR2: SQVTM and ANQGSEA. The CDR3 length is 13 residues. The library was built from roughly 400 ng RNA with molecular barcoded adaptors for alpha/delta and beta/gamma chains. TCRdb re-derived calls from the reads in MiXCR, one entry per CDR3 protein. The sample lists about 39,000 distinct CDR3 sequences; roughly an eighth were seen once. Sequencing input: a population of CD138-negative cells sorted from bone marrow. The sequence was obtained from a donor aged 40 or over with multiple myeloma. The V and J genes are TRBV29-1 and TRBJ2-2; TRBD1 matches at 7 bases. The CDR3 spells CSVKTGLDRELFF. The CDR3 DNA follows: TGCAGCGTCAAGACAGGGCTGGACAGGGAGCTGTTTTTT.